What follows is one T cell receptor (beta chain) and its context. Clones were read by immunoSEQ multiplex PCR, and TCRdb kept only the in-frame ones, dropping some. The sample holds tens of thousands of clones, approximately 89% seen once. Germline-derived CDR1 and CDR2 are MNHEY and SMNVEV (reference sequence). The V and J ends lost 1 base and 7 bases respectively, with 8 bases between them. The length of the CDR3 is 13 residues. This sample stems from a study of control samples from healthy donors and cancer patients. This receptor was taken from a man aged 50 to 60 in good health. The chain has TRBV27 and TRBJ1-5; no firm D call. Material: blood. The CDR3 reads CASSLLGGQPQHF. For the CDR3, the DNA is TGTGCCAGCAGTTTATTAGGAGGACAGCCCCAGCATTTT.